This T cell receptor (beta chain) was captured by sequencing in a study of T cells after yellow fever vaccination. Findings of the study overall: FACS-sorted repertoires could contain abundant clonotypes contaminating from the bulk population. Overall, a small share of clonotypes was seen in both CD4 and CD8 compartments. Post-booster repertoires again held most primary-vaccination clones (approximately 96% CD4, around 90% CD8).

They built TCR cDNA with 5'RACE template switching, a step that put in a universal primer site and UMIs. MiXCR, run by TCRdb on the 5' RACE reads, gives a single entry per CDR3 protein. Of roughly 310,000 distinct CDR3 sequences listed, 8.5% to 9% were seen once; the top ten hold over 15%. Points on this clonotype: As yet, its antigen is unknown.

The CDR3 length is 15 residues. With V trimmed by 6 bases and J by 8 bases, 12 bases remained unmatched. Germline assignment: CDR1 MDHEN and CDR2 SYDVKM. This sample comprised PBMCs, obtained on the day of the first yellow fever vaccination. The rearrangement links TRBV28 to TRBJ1-4; TRBD1 aligns across 7 bases. The sequence came from a man aged 18 to 30 who received the YFV17D yellow fever vaccine. This CDR3 is CASSSPGTDAEKLFF. CDR3 DNA: TGTGCCAGCAGCTCCCCCGGGACAGATGCGGAAAAACTGTTTTTT.